A selection of T cell receptor beta chains follows, all from one sample in a study of blood T cell repertoires in COVID-19. The protocol was immunoSEQ multiplex PCR, while the TCRdb copy is restricted to in-frame clones and leaves out a portion. Among about 260,000 clones, about 84% were seen once, and the ten largest hold roughly 2%. The sample comprised PBMCs or T cells enriched from blood (not recorded which). These receptors came from a woman between 45 and 60 years old who had recovered from COVID-19. The CDR3 runs from the conserved cysteine through the conserved F or W. A D gene is named only where the DNA matches it firmly. Clone sizes are given selectively: once, few, many, or a class where the clone is expanded.

CDR3aa: CASTNTFGARGGNQPQHF; CDR3nt: TGTGCCAGCACCAACACATTCGGGGCTCGCGGGGGCAATCAGCCCCAGCATTTT; abundance: NA; j_gene: TRBJ1-5; v_gene: TRBV7-8; d_gene: NA
CDR3aa: CASKSTGPSGELFF; CDR3nt: TGCGCCAGCAAGAGTACAGGTCCCAGCGGGGAGCTGTTTTTT; abundance: NA; j_gene: TRBJ2-2; v_gene: TRBV5-1; d_gene: NA
CDR3aa: CASSRPTGDHQPQHF; CDR3nt: TGTGCCAGCAGCCGACCGACAGGGGACCATCAGCCCCAGCATTTT; abundance: NA; j_gene: TRBJ1-5; v_gene: TRBV28; d_gene: TRBD1
CDR3aa: CASSPSEAGASSEQYF; CDR3nt: TGTGCCAGCAGCCCCTCTGAGGCGGGAGCGTCTTCCGAGCAGTACTTC; abundance: NA; j_gene: TRBJ2-7; v_gene: TRBV4-2; d_gene: TRBD2
CDR3aa: CASSFGLGGSYNEQFF; CDR3nt: TGTGCCAGCAGTTTCGGGTTGGGGGGCTCCTACAATGAGCAGTTCTTC; abundance: NA; j_gene: TRBJ2-1; v_gene: TRBV6-5; d_gene: NA
CDR3aa: CASSLTSGGPGELFF; CDR3nt: TGTGCCAGCAGCTTAACTAGCGGGGGCCCCGGGGAGCTGTTTTTT; abundance: NA; j_gene: TRBJ2-2; v_gene: TRBV7-3; d_gene: TRBD2
CDR3aa: CASSLMGGGTGNTIYF; CDR3nt: TGTGCCAGCAGCTTAATGGGGGGGGGTACTGGAAACACCATATATTTT; abundance: NA; j_gene: TRBJ1-3; v_gene: TRBV7-2; d_gene: NA
CDR3aa: CATSDFWTSGSTDTQYF; CDR3nt: TGTGCCACCAGTGATTTCTGGACTAGCGGGAGCACAGATACGCAGTATTTT; abundance: few; j_gene: TRBJ2-3; v_gene: TRBV24-1; d_gene: TRBD2
CDR3aa: CASSPTPDRETNYGYTF; CDR3nt: TGTGCCAGCAGCCCAACTCCGGACAGGGAAACTAACTATGGCTACACCTTC; abundance: NA; j_gene: TRBJ1-2; v_gene: TRBV9; d_gene: TRBD1
CDR3aa: CASRDGQSYGYTF; CDR3nt: TGTGCCAGCAGGGATGGACAGTCCTATGGCTACACCTTC; abundance: NA; j_gene: TRBJ1-2; v_gene: TRBV6-4; d_gene: NA
CDR3aa: CASSPTGTGLIGYTF; CDR3nt: TGTGCCAGTAGTCCCACCGGGACAGGGTTGATCGGCTACACCTTC; abundance: NA; j_gene: TRBJ1-2; v_gene: TRBV19; d_gene: TRBD1
CDR3aa: CASSFNSYNEQFF; CDR3nt: TGTGCCAGCAGCTTTAACTCCTACAATGAGCAGTTCTTC; abundance: NA; j_gene: TRBJ2-1; v_gene: TRBV7-2; d_gene: NA
CDR3aa: CASSQAGTVKVAFF; CDR3nt: TGCGCCAGCAGCCAAGCCGGGACAGTAAAGGTTGCTTTCTTT; abundance: NA; j_gene: TRBJ1-1; v_gene: TRBV4-1; d_gene: TRBD1
CDR3aa: CASRHGQYYGYTF; CDR3nt: TGTGCCAGCAGGCACGGACAGTACTATGGCTACACCTTC; abundance: NA; j_gene: TRBJ1-2; v_gene: TRBV6-5; d_gene: NA
CDR3aa: CASSLYSDQPQHF; CDR3nt: TGTGCCAGCAGTTTATACAGTGACCAGCCCCAGCATTTT; abundance: NA; j_gene: TRBJ1-5; v_gene: TRBV27; d_gene: NA
CDR3aa: CASSWGQDRYEQYF; CDR3nt: TGTGCCAGCAGCTGGGGACAAGATCGCTACGAGCAGTACTTC; abundance: NA; j_gene: TRBJ2-7; v_gene: TRBV5-4; d_gene: NA
CDR3aa: CASSPGNTEAFF; CDR3nt: TGTGCCAGCAGCCCGGGGAACACTGAAGCTTTCTTT; abundance: NA; j_gene: TRBJ1-1; v_gene: TRBV11-3; d_gene: NA
CDR3aa: CSVEEAGGISYEQYF; CDR3nt: TGCAGCGTTGAAGAAGCCGGAGGTATTTCCTACGAGCAGTACTTC; abundance: NA; j_gene: TRBJ2-7; v_gene: TRBV29-1; d_gene: NA
CDR3aa: CASSQDRRGLYNIQYF; CDR3nt: TGCGCCAGCAGCCAAGATAGAAGGGGGCTTTACAACATTCAGTACTTC; abundance: NA; j_gene: TRBJ2-4; v_gene: TRBV4-1; d_gene: TRBD1
CDR3aa: CATSQTRRKSTDTQYF; CDR3nt: TGTGCCACCAGCCAGACGCGGCGGAAGAGCACAGATACGCAGTATTTT; abundance: NA; j_gene: TRBJ2-3; v_gene: TRBV15; d_gene: NA
CDR3aa: CASSSTSVRTDTQYF; CDR3nt: TGTGCCAGCAGCTCGACTAGCGTTCGCACAGATACGCAGTATTTT; abundance: once; j_gene: TRBJ2-3; v_gene: TRBV6-5; d_gene: TRBD2
CDR3aa: CASSQRGSGSYNSPLHF; CDR3nt: TGCGCCAGCAGCCAACGTGGGAGTGGCTCCTATAATTCACCCCTCCACTTT; abundance: NA; j_gene: TRBJ1-6; v_gene: TRBV4-3; d_gene: NA
CDR3aa: CASETGTISTDTQYF; CDR3nt: TGCGCCAGCGAGACCGGGACAATTAGCACAGATACGCAGTATTTT; abundance: once; j_gene: TRBJ2-3; v_gene: TRBV5-1; d_gene: NA
CDR3aa: CASSPGLGDQPQHF; CDR3nt: TGTGCCAGCTCACCAGGGCTGGGTGATCAGCCCCAGCATTTT; abundance: NA; j_gene: TRBJ1-5; v_gene: TRBV18; d_gene: NA
CDR3aa: CASSPGGLNTGELFF; CDR3nt: TGTGCTAGCAGCCCGGGGGGCCTAAACACCGGGGAGCTGTTTTTT; abundance: NA; j_gene: TRBJ2-2; v_gene: TRBV7-7; d_gene: NA
CDR3aa: CASSQDLGYEQYF; CDR3nt: TGCGCCAGCAGCCAAGATCTAGGCTACGAGCAGTACTTC; abundance: once; j_gene: TRBJ2-7; v_gene: TRBV4-3; d_gene: NA
CDR3aa: CASSLGRGGSYEQYF; CDR3nt: TGTGCCAGCAGTCTTGGGCGGGGAGGGTCCTACGAGCAGTACTTC; abundance: once; j_gene: TRBJ2-7; v_gene: TRBV6-2/TRBV6-3; d_gene: TRBD2
CDR3aa: CAWSETGGGYTQYF; CDR3nt: TGTGCCTGGAGTGAGACAGGGGGAGGGTATACGCAGTATTTT; abundance: NA; j_gene: TRBJ2-3; v_gene: TRBV30; d_gene: TRBD1
CDR3aa: CASSLTGGASLGTQYF; CDR3nt: TGTGCCAGCAGCTTAACGGGAGGGGCGTCCCTTGGGACGCAGTATTTT; abundance: NA; j_gene: TRBJ2-3; v_gene: TRBV7-3; d_gene: TRBD2
CDR3aa: CASSQVEPLAGDVETQYF; CDR3nt: TGCGCCAGCAGCCAAGTAGAACCACTAGCGGGGGATGTGGAGACCCAGTACTTC; abundance: few; j_gene: TRBJ2-5; v_gene: TRBV4-1; d_gene: TRBD2
CDR3aa: CASRDRDRGEQYF; CDR3nt: TGCGCCAGCAGGGACCGGGACAGGGGCGAGCAGTACTTC; abundance: NA; j_gene: TRBJ2-7; v_gene: TRBV10-1; d_gene: TRBD1
CDR3aa: CSVSRRGDRGGEKLFF; CDR3nt: TGCAGCGTTTCCCGGAGGGGCGACAGGGGTGGCGAAAAACTGTTTTTT; abundance: NA; j_gene: TRBJ1-4; v_gene: TRBV29-1; d_gene: TRBD1
CDR3aa: CASTSMAGLGQFF; CDR3nt: TGTGCCAGCACCTCCATGGCTGGGCTTGGGCAGTTCTTC; abundance: NA; j_gene: TRBJ2-1; v_gene: TRBV11-2; d_gene: NA
CDR3aa: CASSQDELAGETGELFF; CDR3nt: TGTGCCAGCAGCCAAGACGAGCTAGCGGGAGAGACCGGGGAGCTGTTTTTT; abundance: once; j_gene: TRBJ2-2; v_gene: TRBV4-2; d_gene: TRBD2
CDR3aa: CAWRRQGAIVGGEKLFF; CDR3nt: TGTGCCTGGAGAAGGCAGGGGGCAATAGTCGGTGGTGAAAAACTGTTTTTT; abundance: few; j_gene: TRBJ1-4; v_gene: TRBV30; d_gene: TRBD1
CDR3aa: CASSLVRFGQYF; CDR3nt: TGTGCCAGCAGCTTAGTTCGGTTCGGGCAGTACTTC; abundance: NA; j_gene: TRBJ2-7; v_gene: TRBV11-2; d_gene: NA
CDR3aa: CASSLGTGPNSNQPQHF; CDR3nt: TGCGCCAGCAGCTTGGGGACAGGACCGAATAGCAATCAGCCCCAGCATTTT; abundance: NA; j_gene: TRBJ1-5; v_gene: TRBV5-1; d_gene: TRBD1
CDR3aa: CASSLGQRDSPLHF; CDR3nt: TGTGCCAGCAGCTTGGGACAGAGAGATTCACCCCTCCACTTT; abundance: NA; j_gene: TRBJ1-6; v_gene: TRBV5-6; d_gene: NA
CDR3aa: CASSSPVGGGYTF; CDR3nt: TGTGCCAGCAGCTCCCCTGTCGGCGGCGGCTACACCTTC; abundance: NA; j_gene: TRBJ1-2; v_gene: TRBV7-2; d_gene: NA
CDR3aa: CASSLSQARGTEAFF; CDR3nt: TGTGCCAGCAGCTTGAGTCAGGCCCGGGGCACTGAAGCTTTCTTT; abundance: NA; j_gene: TRBJ1-1; v_gene: TRBV7-9; d_gene: NA
CDR3aa: CASSLGQISNQPQHF; CDR3nt: TGTGCCAGCAGCTTGGGACAAATTAGCAATCAGCCCCAGCATTTT; abundance: NA; j_gene: TRBJ1-5; v_gene: TRBV5-6; d_gene: NA
CDR3aa: CASTIGVYYGYTF; CDR3nt: TGTGCCAGCACTATAGGGGTTTACTATGGCTACACCTTC; abundance: NA; j_gene: TRBJ1-2; v_gene: TRBV12-3/TRBV12-4; d_gene: NA
CDR3aa: CASSPSGVGVNTEAFF; CDR3nt: TGTGCCAGCAGCCCTAGCGGGGTGGGGGTGAACACTGAAGCTTTCTTT; abundance: NA; j_gene: TRBJ1-1; v_gene: TRBV5-5; d_gene: NA
CDR3aa: CATRLGLGQGQFF; CDR3nt: TGTGCCACCAGGCTGGGACTTGGTCAGGGGCAGTTCTTC; abundance: NA; j_gene: TRBJ2-1; v_gene: TRBV15; d_gene: NA
CDR3aa: CASSPLRRGYNEQFF; CDR3nt: TGTGCCAGCAGCCCTCTTCGGAGAGGGTACAATGAGCAGTTCTTC; abundance: NA; j_gene: TRBJ2-1; v_gene: TRBV3-1/TRBV3-2; d_gene: NA
CDR3aa: CASSGGTNQPQHF; CDR3nt: TGCGCCAGCAGCGGGGGGACCAATCAGCCCCAGCATTTT; abundance: NA; j_gene: TRBJ1-5; v_gene: TRBV5-1; d_gene: NA
CDR3aa: CASSRARGRDYEQYF; CDR3nt: TGTGCCAGCAGTCGAGCACGGGGGAGGGACTACGAGCAGTACTTC; abundance: NA; j_gene: TRBJ2-7; v_gene: TRBV6-2/TRBV6-3; d_gene: TRBD2
CDR3aa: CASRATRITDTQYF; CDR3nt: TGTGCCAGCAGGGCGACTAGAATAACAGATACGCAGTATTTT; abundance: once; j_gene: TRBJ2-3; v_gene: TRBV27; d_gene: NA
CDR3aa: CASSLTDTTYGYTF; CDR3nt: TGTGCCAGCAGCTTGACGGACACCACCTATGGCTACACCTTC; abundance: NA; j_gene: TRBJ1-2; v_gene: TRBV5-5; d_gene: NA
CDR3aa: CASFEGQGPQHF; CDR3nt: TGTGCCAGTTTTGAGGGACAGGGGCCCCAGCATTTT; abundance: NA; j_gene: TRBJ1-5; v_gene: TRBV19; d_gene: TRBD1
CDR3aa: CASRGTGSGKLFF; CDR3nt: TGTGCCAGCAGGGGGACAGGATCAGGAAAACTGTTTTTT; abundance: NA; j_gene: TRBJ1-4; v_gene: TRBV7-8; d_gene: TRBD1
CDR3aa: CASSSGLAGGLEQFF; CDR3nt: TGTGCCAGCAGCTCGGGACTAGCGGGGGGGCTTGAGCAGTTCTTC; abundance: NA; j_gene: TRBJ2-1; v_gene: TRBV7-2; d_gene: TRBD2
CDR3aa: CASRKDSSYNEQFF; CDR3nt: TGTGCCAGCAGGAAGGACAGCTCCTACAATGAGCAGTTCTTC; abundance: NA; j_gene: TRBJ2-1; v_gene: TRBV28; d_gene: NA
CDR3aa: CASSLDRGQTEAFF; CDR3nt: TGCGCCAGCAGCCTTGACAGGGGGCAGACTGAAGCTTTCTTT; abundance: NA; j_gene: TRBJ1-1; v_gene: TRBV5-1; d_gene: TRBD1
CDR3aa: CASSIEWTNNSPLHF; CDR3nt: TGTGCCAGCAGTATTGAGTGGACAAATAATTCACCCCTCCACTTT; abundance: NA; j_gene: TRBJ1-6; v_gene: TRBV19; d_gene: NA
CDR3aa: CAWSVRPAVGFF; CDR3nt: TGTGCCTGGAGTGTACGACCCGCGGTGGGTTTCTTT; abundance: NA; j_gene: TRBJ1-1; v_gene: TRBV30; d_gene: NA
CDR3aa: CASSLGFGGDTEAFF; CDR3nt: TGTGCCAGCAGCTTAGGATTCGGGGGTGACACTGAAGCTTTCTTT; abundance: NA; j_gene: TRBJ1-1; v_gene: TRBV7-9; d_gene: NA
CDR3aa: CASSPPGRVTEAFF; CDR3nt: TGTGCCAGCTCACCACCAGGGCGGGTAACTGAAGCTTTCTTT; abundance: NA; j_gene: TRBJ1-1; v_gene: TRBV18; d_gene: NA
CDR3aa: CASSLGVASRVQETQYF; CDR3nt: TGTGCCAGCAGCTTAGGGGTGGCTAGCAGAGTCCAAGAGACCCAGTACTTC; abundance: NA; j_gene: TRBJ2-5; v_gene: TRBV7-6; d_gene: NA
CDR3aa: CASSPGRGSYEQYF; CDR3nt: TGTGCCAGCAGTCCAGGACGGGGATCCTACGAGCAGTACTTC; abundance: NA; j_gene: TRBJ2-7; v_gene: TRBV2; d_gene: NA